The 21 T cell receptor beta chains below come from one sample, sequenced in a study of blood T cells in healthy people across ages. For the second PCR, which ran for about 6 to 11 cycles, a sample-barcoded 5' primer and a J-beta primer mix were used. TCRdb called the 5' RACE reads again in MiXCR, with one record for every CDR3 protein. The repertoire holds approximately 730,000 distinct CDR3 sequences, with 43% as singletons. Sequenced: blood. These receptors originate from an older woman in good health.

The chain joins TRBV7-2 to TRBJ1-1; 7 bases align to TRBD1. The germline gives CDR1 SGHTA, CDR2 FQGNSA. After removal of 5 bases from V and 3 bases from J, the junction contained 6 bases not matched to a gene. CDR3 length: 14 amino acids. The CDR3 bases are TGTGCCAGCAGCATGACAGGGATCGACACTGAAGCTTTCTTT. Amino acids: CASSMTGIDTEAFF. The full variable domain, in which reference TRBV7-2 and TRBJ1-1 provide the parts outside the CDR3, is GAGVSQSPSNKVTEKGKDVELRCDPISGHTALYWYRQSLGQGLEFLIYFQGNSAPDKSGLPSDRFSAERTGGSVSTLTIQRTQQEDSAVYLCASSMTGIDTEAFFGQGTRLTVV.

A word on this clonotype: Sequence at one end of the junction differs from germline and may be a read error. V gene TRBV28 combines with J gene TRBJ2-5; D is undetermined. The germline gives CDR1 MDHEN, CDR2 SYDVKM. The CDR3 is 15 amino acids. DNA for the CDR3: TGTGCCAGCAGTTTCCTCGGACCGGAGAAGAAGACCCGGTACTTC. Translated, it gives CASSFLGPEKKTRYF.

The table lists this clonotype with a few counts. This chain joins TRBV27 and TRBJ2-7; D is unresolved. Germline CDR1 MNHEY, CDR2 SMNVEV (reference sequence). The germline V and J ends were trimmed by 9 bases and 5 bases, with 11 bases remaining between them. The CDR3 runs to 11 residues. Here the CDR3 reads CASLPKDEQYF. CDR3 DNA sequence: TGTGCCAGTCTCCCTAAGGACGAGCAGTACTTC.

This sequence joins TRBV5-5 and TRBJ2-5; D is possibly TRBD1 (5 bases). The V gene's germline CDR1 is SGHKS and CDR2 YYEKEE (reference sequence). V lost 4 bases to trimming and J lost 4 bases, with 17 bases between them. The CDR3 sequence is 15 residues long. This chain's CDR3 is CASSTAGPLGETQYF. In DNA, the CDR3 is TGTGCCAGCAGCACGGCAGGGCCCCTTGGAGAGACCCAGTACTTC.

V gene TRBV25-1 combines with J gene TRBJ1-5; D is unresolved. Germline CDR1 MGHDK, CDR2 SYGVNS. Trimming removed 2 bases from V and 7 bases from J, with 12 bases in between. The CDR3 is 14 residues long. CDR3 sequence reads: CASSEGGVGQPQHF. In DNA form, the CDR3 reads TGTGCCAGCAGTGAAGGCGGGGTTGGACAGCCCCAGCATTTT.

This chain uses TRBV20-1 with TRBJ2-7, with no clear D. The J call may be incorrect, as the DNA end agrees better with TRBJ2-4. The CDR3 loop spans 11 amino acids. CDR1 and CDR2 (germline): DFQATT, SNEGSKA (reference sequence). The CDR3 bases are TGCAGTGCTAGCCCCCAAAACATTCAGTACTTC. This gives the protein CSASPQNIQYF.

This chain uses TRBV6-4 with TRBJ1-1, with 9 bases aligning to TRBD1. The CDR3 has 17 amino acids. With V trimmed by 2 bases and J by 0 bases, 7 bases remained unmatched. Germline V CDR1 and CDR2: MRHNA, SNTAGT. The CDR3 spells CASSDTDRGPMNTEAFF. The CDR3 coding sequence is TGTGCCAGCAGTGACACGGACAGGGGCCCTATGAACACTGAAGCTTTCTTT.

The rearrangement uses TRBV4-2 and TRBJ2-4; 9 nucleotides line up with TRBD1. The germline gives CDR1 LGHNA, CDR2 YNFKEQ. V lost 2 bases and J lost 13; bases outside the gene matches: 15. The CDR3 is 16 residues long. CDR3 sequence (DNA): TGTGCCAGCAGCCAACCCACAGGGGGCGCAACCTACGGGCAGTACTTC. Protein: CASSQPTGGATYGQYF.

This chain uses TRBV7-9 with TRBJ2-6; the D gene could be TRBD1 or TRBD2 (5 bases each). Germline CDR1 and CDR2: SEHNR and FQNEAQ (reference sequence). Trimming pared 5 bases from V and 1 base from J, leaving 18 bases between. The CDR3 runs 18 residues. Here the CDR3 DNA reads TGTGCCAGCAGCCCCCGGGACCCTGTGTTTTCTGGGGCCAACGTCCTGACTTTC. It encodes CASSPRDPVFSGANVLTF.

As for this clonotype: A much larger clone is a single base away; this may be a read error. The chain combines TRBV11-1 with TRBJ2-5; D is perhaps TRBD1 or TRBD2 (5 bases each). The DNA end is more similar to TRBJ2-7, so the J call may be wrong. The CDR3 runs to 15 residues. Per germline, CDR1 SGHAT and CDR2 FQDESV (reference sequence). The chain's CDR3 is CANSSSGSQSGEQYF. CDR3 coding DNA: TGTGCCAACAGCTCATCAGGGAGCCAGAGCGGCGAGCAGTACTTC.

This clonotype occurred a few times. The chain couples TRBV20-1 to TRBJ2-7, with 8 nucleotides matching TRBD1. V was pared by 3 bases and J by 2 bases, with 12 bases of the junction left unmatched. CDR1 is DFQATT, CDR2 SNEGSKA, per germline (reference sequence). This CDR3 spans 16 amino acids. Here the CDR3 DNA reads TGCAGTGCTAGTGAGGCGAGGGGGACAGGTACCTACGAGCAGTACTTC. This encodes CSASEARGTGTYEQYF.

The chain recombines TRBV20-1 with TRBJ1-6, with 8 positions matching TRBD1. The J segment lost 7 bases and the V segment lost 1 base, leaving 6 bases of the junction unmatched. There are 15 residues in the CDR3. Germline CDR1 is DFQATT and CDR2 is SNEGSKA (reference sequence). CDR3 DNA: TGCAGTGCTAGAGCTCAGGGGGCAGTGAATTCACCCCTCCACTTT. As protein: CSARAQGAVNSPLHF.

The CDR3: CASTGDTQYF. CDR3 sequence (DNA): TGTGCCAGTACCGGAGATACGCAGTATTTT. J is TRBJ2-3 and V is TRBV28; D ambiguous. V dropped 9 bases and J dropped 5 bases, with 6 bases sitting between them. CDR1 is MDHEN and CDR2 is SYDVKM in the germline V gene. This CDR3 is built from 10 residues. Using reference TRBV28 and TRBJ2-3 for the parts outside the CDR3, the full variable domain is DVKVTQSSRYLVKRTGEKVFLECVQDMDHENMFWYRQDPGLGLRLIYFSYDVKMKEKGDIPEGYSVSREKKERFSLILESASTNQTSMYLCASTGDTQYFGPGTRLTVL.

A word on this clonotype: A much larger clone lies a single base off, so this may be a read error. The V call is TRBV29-1, the J call TRBJ2-5; either TRBD1 or TRBD2 may fit D (5 bases each). Trimming took 4 bases from V and 11 from J, leaving 20 bases between them. The CDR3 loop spans 13 amino acids. Germline CDR1 is SQVTM and CDR2 is ANQGSEA. The CDR3 sequence: CSVGGATYNEQYF. As DNA, the CDR3 is TGCAGCGTTGGAGGGGCCACCTACAATGAGCAGTACTTC. The variable domain in full, completed from reference TRBV29-1 and TRBJ2-5, reads SAVISQKPSRDICQRGTSLTIQCQVDSQVTMMFWYRQQPGQSLTLIATANQGSEATYESGFVIDKFPISRPNLTFSTLTVSNMSPEDSSIYLCSVGGATYNEQYFGPGTRLLVL.

This clonotype occurred a few times. The chain employs TRBV2 and TRBJ2-7; D is ambiguous. Trimming removed 5 bases from V and 4 bases from J, with 9 bases in between. From germline, CDR1 is SNHLY and CDR2 FYNNEI. The CDR3 loop spans 12 amino acids. The DNA of the CDR3 is TGTGCCAGCAGTATGGAAGGATACGAGCAGTACTTC. Translated: CASSMEGYEQYF.

This clonotype was counted many times. The rearrangement uses TRBV4-2 and TRBJ2-7, with 7 bases fitting TRBD1. With 0 bases clipped from V and 1 base from J, the junction kept 6 bases outside the gene matches. The CDR3 contains 16 residues. Germline assignment: CDR1 LGHNA and CDR2 YNFKEQ. The CDR3 spells CASSQEQTGVSYEQYF. The CDR3 nucleotides read TGTGCCAGCAGCCAAGAGCAAACAGGGGTATCCTACGAGCAGTACTTC.

This clonotype was found a few times. The rearrangement uses TRBV3-1 and TRBJ2-1; D may be TRBD1 (5 bases). This CDR3 is 13 amino acids long. The V gene lost 1 base and the J gene lost 8 bases, with 9 bases spanning the gap. In germline, CDR1 is LGHDT, CDR2 YNNKEL (reference sequence). The CDR3 region is CASSQGGADEQFF. The CDR3, as DNA: TGTGCCAGCAGCCAAGGTGGGGCTGATGAGCAGTTCTTC.

This clonotype has just a few counts. This sequence joins TRBV7-9 and TRBJ2-7; D gene unclear. V lost 1 base, J lost 3 bases, and 10 bases lay in between. The CDR3 is made up of 14 amino acids. Germline V lookup: CDR1 SEHNR, CDR2 FQNEAQ (reference sequence). CDR3 in amino acids: CASSLDYTGYEQYF. The CDR3 nucleotides read TGTGCCAGCAGCTTAGATTATACCGGCTACGAGCAGTACTTC.

V usage is TRBV21-1 and J usage is TRBJ2-7; TRBD2 is the table's D call, not checked against the DNA. TRBV21-1 counts as a pseudogene. There are 15 residues in the CDR3. The CDR3 DNA reads as TGTGCCAGCAGCAAAGAGTCGGGGGGGCCCTACGAGCAGTACTTC. As protein: CASSKESGGPYEQYF.

The chain couples TRBV20-1 to TRBJ2-7; TRBD2 matches 8 bases. With V trimmed by 3 bases and J by 2 bases, 18 bases remained unmatched. The CDR3 length is 18 residues. Germline V gene sequence: CDR1 DFQATT, CDR2 SNEGSKA (reference sequence). CDR3 loop: CSASPLLDRAGVPYEQYF. CDR3 coding DNA: TGCAGTGCTAGCCCATTACTCGACCGAGCGGGAGTCCCCTACGAGCAGTACTTC.

This clonotype was detected only a few times. This chain connects TRBV14 to TRBJ2-5; 7 nucleotides agree with TRBD1. CDR3 size: 20 residues. The germline gives CDR1 SGHDN, CDR2 FVKESK. The ends lost 1 base at V and 2 bases at J; junction bases unmatched: 19. CDR3 loop: CASSQGRTGVAPNSQETQYF. CDR3 in DNA: TGTGCCAGCAGCCAAGGCCGAACAGGGGTAGCTCCTAATTCTCAAGAGACCCAGTACTTC.